This T cell receptor (beta chain) was observed in a study of Graves' ophthalmopathy and Graves' hyperthyroidism. Across the study: The term stable hyperthyroidism indicated an absence of ophthalmopathy within 18 months of follow-up. Study-wide findings and caveats: Blood was where most expanded thyroid clonotypes above 0.001 frequency also turned up. Ophthalmopathy could be told apart from stable hyperthyroidism by a 13-signature model (under 90% sensitivity, about 80% specificity).

Diagnosis was based on clinical symptoms, serum thyroxine, TRAb, thyroid ultrasound and orbital computed tomography. V dropped 0 bases and J dropped 0; count of bases not matched to a gene: 2. CDR1 and CDR2 from the germline V gene are SGHAT and FQNNGV. This CDR3 is 17 amino acids long. Amplification targeted the TCR beta CDR3 regions, with RNA transcripts as the source material. The workflow started with a first-round RT-PCR run with HTBI primers and then moved on to a second-round multiplex PCR. TCRdb analysed the multiplex PCR reads with MiXCR anew, one entry per CDR3 protein. The sample holds about 1.1 million distinct CDR3 sequences, 36% seen once. In its sample, this clonotype was seen many times. Its antigen remains unidentified.

This rearrangement joins TRBV11-2 to TRBJ2-2, with TRBD1 identical over 9 bases. The receptor comes from an adult man with Graves' hyperthyroidism. Sequenced sample: peripheral blood or thyroid tissue (not recorded which). CDR3 protein: CASSLEGTGPNTGELFF. Written as DNA, the CDR3 is TGTGCCAGCAGCTTAGAGGGGACAGGGCCGAACACCGGGGAGCTGTTTTTT. The entire variable domain, with the rest obtained from reference TRBV11-2 and TRBJ2-2, is as follows: EAGVAQSPRYKIIEKRQSVAFWCNPISGHATLYWYQQILGQGPKLLIQFQNNGVVDDSQLPKDRFSAERLKGVDSTLKIQPAKLEDSAVYLCASSLEGTGPNTGELFFGEGSRLTVL.